Following are 5 T cell receptor beta chains from one sample sequenced in a study of T cells in Graves' hyperthyroidism and ophthalmopathy. RNA transcripts gave rise to amplified TCR beta CDR3 regions. Researchers ran a first-round RT-PCR on the TCR CDR3 using the HTBI primer set. One entry per CDR3 protein results from TCRdb running MiXCR on the multiplex PCR reads. This table holds about 480,000 distinct CDR3 sequences, around an eighth found once. The material sequenced was blood. These TCRs come from a woman between 18 and 29 years old with Graves' hyperthyroidism.

This clonotype was detected ten times or more. The chain couples TRBV3-1 to TRBJ2-1; no clear D. The CDR3 spans 13 residues. V was cut by 1 base and J by 9 bases, with 10 bases left in between. Germline V gives CDR1 LGHDT, CDR2 YNNKEL (reference sequence). CDR3 loop: CASSQVEVTEQFF. The DNA for the CDR3 is TGTGCCAGCAGCCAAGTTGAGGTCACTGAGCAGTTCTTC.

Ten or more counts support this clonotype. This chain uses TRBV30 with TRBJ1-5; 7 bases agree with TRBD1. CDR1 GTSNPN and CDR2 SVGIG come from the germline V gene (reference sequence). With V trimmed by 3 bases and J by 3 bases, 5 bases remained unmatched. This CDR3 has 14 amino acids. This chain's CDR3 is CAWSRDSNNQPQHF. The CDR3 DNA sequence: TGTGCCTGGAGCCGGGACAGCAACAATCAGCCCCAGCATTTT.

The chain uses TRBV9 and TRBJ2-3, with 9 bases aligning to TRBD1. The CDR3 sequence is 17 residues long. The V and J ends lost 1 base and 1 base, in that order; junction bases with no gene match: 7. From germline, CDR1 is SGDLS and CDR2 YYNGEE. CDR3 region: CASSVIAGQGGTDTQYF. CDR3 nucleotides: TGTGCCAGCAGCGTAATTGCGGGACAGGGCGGCACAGATACGCAGTATTTT.

The chain uses TRBV14 and TRBJ2-7, with 10 bases that match TRBD1. The CDR3 loop spans 15 amino acids. Trimming at V came to 2 bases and at J to 2 bases, leaving 3 bases not matched to a gene. Germline CDR1 reads SGHDN; CDR2 reads FVKESK. The CDR3 here is CASSQPGQGTYEQYF. The DNA for the CDR3 is TGTGCCAGCAGCCAACCGGGACAGGGGACCTACGAGCAGTACTTC. Full variable domain (missing parts from reference TRBV14 and TRBJ2-7): EAGVTQFPSHSVIEKGQTVTLRCDPISGHDNLYWYRRVMGKEIKFLLHFVKESKQDESGMPNNRFLAERTGGTYSTLKVQPAELEDSGVYFCASSQPGQGTYEQYFGPGTRLTVT.

The J gene is TRBJ2-3, the V gene TRBV29-1; D not resolved. Germline V CDR1 and CDR2: SQVTM, ANQGSEA. This CDR3 region has 13 residues. Trimming removed 5 bases from V and 2 bases from J, with 11 bases in between. The CDR3 reads CSVRPGATDTQYF. CDR3 bases: TGCAGCGTTCGGCCAGGCGCCACAGATACGCAGTATTTT.